The 29 T cell receptor beta chains reported below all come from one sample, sequenced in a study of technical replicates of blood from several donors. Libraries were prepared by immunoSEQ multiplex PCR; TCRdb keeps only in-frame clonotypes and omits some of them. Counted here are tens of thousands of clones, around 90% occurring once; the ten biggest clones make up roughly 0.25%. Sequenced: T cells isolated from PBMCs. These receptors came from a human donor in good health.

This clone has a handful of counts. V and J are TRBV27 and TRBJ2-1, with 10 positions matching TRBD2. The CDR3 runs to 20 residues. Germline V gene lookup returns CDR1 MNHEY and CDR2 SMNVEV (reference sequence). The V segment lost 4 bases and the J segment 6 bases; nucleotides outside the gene matches: 21. The CDR3 sequence: CASSSLFNLLAGGVGNEQFF. The DNA for the CDR3 is TGTGCCAGCAGTTCACTCTTCAACCTTTTAGCGGGAGGAGTGGGCAATGAGCAGTTCTTC.

As for this clone: The junction shows a germline mismatch at one end, possibly a read error. This chain uses TRBV7-7 with TRBJ2-3; TRBD2 matches at 11 bases. The CDR3 consists of 19 residues. Germline V gives CDR1 SSHAT, CDR2 FNYEAQ (reference sequence). The CDR3 sequence is CASSSDQLNSGGAADTQYF. The CDR3, as DNA: TGTGCTAGCAGCTCCGACCAACTGAATAGCGGGGGGGCCGCAGATACGCAGTATTTT.

The chain joins TRBV5-1 to TRBJ1-2, with 11 positions matching TRBD1. Per the germline V gene, CDR1 is SGHRS and CDR2 is YFSETQ. The junction had 6 bases not matched to a gene; V was cut back by 4 bases and J by 4 bases. The CDR3 length is 15 residues. CDR3 protein: CASSRTGGNGYGYTF. CDR3 bases: TGCGCCAGCAGCAGGACAGGGGGCAATGGCTATGGCTACACCTTC. Drawing the rest from reference TRBV5-1 and TRBJ1-2, the complete variable domain is KAGVTQTPRYLIKTRGQQVTLSCSPISGHRSVSWYQQTPGQGLQFLFEYFSETQRNKGNFPGRFSGRQFSNSRSEMNVSTLELGDSALYLCASSRTGGNGYGYTFGSGTRLTVV.

The V and J genes are TRBV18 and TRBJ1-2, with D possibly matching TRBD1 (6 bases). The ends were cut back, 3 bases at V and 2 bases at J, with 16 bases in the middle. Germline V gene sequence: CDR1 KGHSH, CDR2 LQKENI. CDR3 size: 16 residues. This chain's CDR3 is CASSPTPGTKNYGYTF. The CDR3, as DNA: TGTGCCAGCTCACCTACTCCCGGGACAAAGAACTATGGCTACACCTTC.

This chain links TRBV6-5 with TRBJ2-3; 12 bases fit TRBD2. Losses at the gene ends were 1 base for V and 4 bases for J; bases not matched to a gene: 3. Per germline, CDR1 MNHEY and CDR2 SVGAGI. The CDR3 loop spans 16 amino acids. This chain's CDR3 is CASSYWASGGADTQYF. For the CDR3, the DNA is TGTGCCAGCAGTTACTGGGCTAGCGGGGGGGCAGATACGCAGTATTTT.

This chain links TRBV12-5 with TRBJ2-5; 9 nucleotides line up with TRBD2. The junction had 3 bases not matched to a gene; V was cut back by 2 bases and J by 2 bases. The CDR3 is 15 amino acids. Germline V gene sequence: CDR1 LGHNT, CDR2 FRNRAP. Here the CDR3 DNA reads TGTGCTAGTGGTTTGTCGACTAGCGGTCAAGAGACCCAGTACTTC. Translating gives CASGLSTSGQETQYF.

Comment on this clone: Sequence at one end of the junction differs from germline and may be a read error. The chain has TRBV2 and TRBJ2-4; possibly TRBD1 for D (5 bases). This CDR3 has 10 amino acids. Germline CDR1 SNHLY, CDR2 FYNNEI. CDR3 protein: CASSGTGHHF. The CDR3 coding sequence is TGTGCCAGCAGTGGAACAGGTCATCACTTC.

The chain joins TRBV29-1 to TRBJ1-5; possible D gene TRBD1, 6 bases. Germline CDR1 is SQVTM and CDR2 is ANQGSEA. This CDR3 contains 14 residues. V was clipped by 6 bases and J by 4 bases, with 16 bases between them. As DNA, the CDR3 is TGCAGCGTCCTACCGGGGGGCGGGAATCAGCCCCAGCATTTT. It is translated as CSVLPGGGNQPQHF. The whole variable domain, remainder taken from reference TRBV29-1 and TRBJ1-5, is SAVISQKPSRDICQRGTSLTIQCQVDSQVTMMFWYRQQPGQSLTLIATANQGSEATYESGFVIDKFPISRPNLTFSTLTVSNMSPEDSSIYLCSVLPGGGNQPQHFGDGTRLSIL.

The chain joins TRBV5-6 to TRBJ2-1, with a tentative D call TRBD2 (5 bases). The CDR3 has 16 amino acids. Trimming cost V 4 bases and J 0 bases, with 14 bases left between them. From germline, CDR1 is SGHDT and CDR2 YYEEEE. The DNA of the CDR3 is TGTGCCAGCAGCCCGGAGGTAGCGAGCTCCTACAATGAGCAGTTCTTC. Its protein is CASSPEVASSYNEQFF.

The chain uses TRBV19 and TRBJ2-3; D unclear. The CDR3 has 10 residues. The V end was cut by 10 bases, the J end by 0 bases, with 2 bases between. Germline V CDR1 and CDR2: LNHDA, SQIVND (reference sequence). The CDR3 is CATSTDTQYF. The CDR3 region has the DNA TGTGCCACTAGCACAGATACGCAGTATTTT.

The chain is built from TRBV19 and TRBJ2-7; maybe TRBD2 (5 bases). Between the trimmed V and J ends, which lost 0 bases and 3 bases, there was a span of 6 bases. CDR1 and CDR2 from the germline V gene are LNHDA and SQIVND (reference sequence). The CDR3 length is 13 residues. DNA for the CDR3: TGTGCCAGTAGTATAGATCGGGGCTACGAGCAGTACTTC. Translation: CASSIDRGYEQYF.

The CDR3 DNA follows: TGTGCCAGCAGTTCCTTGACAGGGGTGGAGTATAGCAATCAGCCCCAGCATTTT. Its translation: CASSSLTGVEYSNQPQHF. The genes are TRBV27 and TRBJ1-5; 8 positions match TRBD1. The CDR3 has 18 residues. Germline CDR1 and CDR2: MNHEY and SMNVEV (reference sequence). Germline trimming cut 4 bases from V and 0 bases from J; bases unmatched to any gene: 11.

This chain connects TRBV6-5 to TRBJ2-3; TRBD1 matches at 7 bases. Looked up from germline, CDR1 is MNHEY and CDR2 is SVGAGI. V shed 0 bases and J 5 bases; nucleotides not matched to a gene: 8. CDR3 length: 16 amino acids. CDR3 in amino acids: CASSYSNKGAGDTQYF. CDR3 bases: TGTGCCAGCAGTTACTCGAATAAGGGGGCGGGAGATACGCAGTATTTT.

V usage is TRBV28 and J usage is TRBJ1-5, with D perhaps matching TRBD1 (6 bases). V was pared by 7 bases and J by 0 bases, with 13 bases between. The germline CDR1 and CDR2 sequences are MDHEN and SYDVKM. This CDR3 has 15 residues. The CDR3 loop is CASNPGQDSNQPQHF. The CDR3 DNA follows: TGTGCCAGCAATCCGGGACAAGATAGCAATCAGCCCCAGCATTTT.

V usage is TRBV2 and J usage is TRBJ1-2, with 8 nucleotides matching TRBD1. This CDR3 contains 15 residues. The J segment lost 4 bases and the V segment lost 8 bases, leaving 12 bases of the junction unmatched. The germline V gene encodes CDR1 SNHLY and CDR2 FYNNEI. This CDR3 is CASGTDRESPYGYTF. CDR3 in DNA: TGTGCCAGCGGAACGGACAGGGAGAGTCCCTATGGCTACACCTTC.

CDR3 nucleotide sequence: TGTGCCAGCAGTGCCTACGAGGCTTTAGGAGAGACCCAGTACTTC. Its protein is CASSAYEALGETQYF. The V call is TRBV6-1, the J call TRBJ2-5; the D is unclear. Germline V gene lookup returns CDR1 MNHNS and CDR2 SASEGT. Trimming took off 4 bases at V and 4 bases at J, with 16 bases between the two ends. The CDR3 consists of 15 residues.

The chain joins TRBV4-1 to TRBJ2-1, with 14 bases identical to TRBD2. Trimming cost V 1 base and J 5 bases; bases outside gene matches: 4. The CDR3 sequence is 17 residues long. Germline V gene data show CDR1 as MGHRA and CDR2 as YSYEKL. The CDR3 region has the DNA TGCGCCAGCAGCCAAGTCGGGACTAGCGGGAGCCACAATGAGCAGTTCTTC. It specifies CASSQVGTSGSHNEQFF.

The gene calls are TRBV19 and TRBJ1-5, with 7 bases matching TRBD1. Trimming cost V 7 bases and J 0 bases; bases outside gene matches: 15. Germline V gene data show CDR1 as LNHDA and CDR2 as SQIVND (reference sequence). The CDR3 is 18 residues long. The CDR3 reads CASTTQGRWRDSNQPQHF. The CDR3 bases are TGTGCCAGTACGACACAGGGGCGTTGGCGGGATAGCAATCAGCCCCAGCATTTT.

The chain employs TRBV28 and TRBJ2-5; D not certain. V was pared by 5 bases and J by 4 bases, with 8 bases between. Germline V lookup: CDR1 MDHEN, CDR2 SYDVKM. The CDR3 contains 12 residues. CDR3 in DNA: TGTGCCAGCAGTGGCGCAGGAGAGACCCAGTACTTC. Translating gives CASSGAGETQYF.

J is TRBJ2-2 and V is TRBV28, with D uncertain. Germline V gene sequence: CDR1 MDHEN, CDR2 SYDVKM. This CDR3 has 14 amino acids. V lost 2 bases and J lost 4, with 8 bases in between. The CDR3 DNA reads as TGTGCCAGCAGTTTAACCGGAGCCACCGGGGAGCTGTTTTTT. This codes for CASSLTGATGELFF.

The V gene is TRBV6-1, the J gene TRBJ1-1; D gene ambiguous. The CDR3 is 12 amino acids. The V end was cut by 5 bases, the J end by 10 bases, with 14 bases between. From germline, CDR1 is MNHNS and CDR2 SASEGT. The CDR3 nucleotides are TGTGCCAGCAGTCCCATCGTTGAGGGAGCTTTCTTT. Translation gives CASSPIVEGAFF.

The chain couples TRBV29-1 to TRBJ1-2, with 11 positions matching TRBD1. Germline V lookup: CDR1 SQVTM, CDR2 ANQGSEA. After removal of 6 bases from V and 5 bases from J, the junction contained 5 bases not matched to a gene. CDR3 length: 13 amino acids. CDR3 sequence reads: CSVAGTGGYGYTF. Here the CDR3 DNA reads TGCAGCGTGGCTGGGACAGGGGGTTATGGCTACACCTTC.

Written as DNA, the CDR3 is TGTGCCAGTACCGCTAGCGGGAGGGGATTAACCGGGGAGCTGTTTTTT. It codes for CASTASGRGLTGELFF. The V call is TRBV19, the J call TRBJ2-2; 12 nucleotides agree with TRBD2. CDR1 and CDR2 (germline): LNHDA, SQIVND (reference sequence). V trimming: 7 bases; J trimming: 5 bases; junction bases outside the gene matches: 8. The length of the CDR3 is 16 residues.

The chain links TRBV11-2 to TRBJ2-1, with 10 bases matching TRBD2. V trimming: 3 bases; J trimming: 0 bases; junction bases outside the gene matches: 11. Germline V gives CDR1 SGHAT, CDR2 FQNNGV. This CDR3 has 19 residues. CDR3 loop: CASSLPGLARVSSYNEQFF. CDR3 nucleotides: TGTGCCAGCAGCTTGCCGGGACTAGCGAGAGTAAGCTCCTACAATGAGCAGTTCTTC.

On this clone: A junction end diverges from the germline sequence, so it may reflect a read error. The J gene is TRBJ1-2, the V gene TRBV27; 9 nucleotides match TRBD1. CDR1 is MNHEY, CDR2 SMNVEV, per germline (reference sequence). The CDR3 length is 14 residues. CDR3 loop: CGTGRLGANYGYTF. The CDR3 DNA sequence: TGCGGGACAGGGCGCCTTGGAGCTAACTATGGCTACACCTTC.

This chain links TRBV10-2 with TRBJ2-7; 9 nucleotides align to TRBD2. The CDR3 covers 13 residues. CDR1 WSHSY and CDR2 SAAADI come from the germline V gene. The V gene end was trimmed by 4 bases and the J gene end by 6 bases; junction bases not matched to a gene: 4. DNA of the CDR3: TGCGCCAGCAGTGCAGCGGGAGGAACCGAGCAGTACTTC. Protein: CASSAAGGTEQYF.

The rearrangement uses TRBV11-3 and TRBJ2-7; D is perhaps TRBD2 (6 bases). Germline loops: CDR1 SGHNT, CDR2 YENEEA. Trimming left V 5 bases short and J 5 bases short, with 13 bases between. The CDR3 sequence is 13 residues long. The chain's CDR3 is CASSRLEGNEQYF. CDR3 DNA: TGTGCCAGCAGCCGGCTGGAGGGAAACGAGCAGTACTTC.

This chain links TRBV5-1 with TRBJ1-4; TRBD1 matches at 9 bases. Unmatched junction bases numbered 15, after V lost 0 bases and J lost 0 bases. The V gene's germline CDR1 is SGHRS and CDR2 YFSETQ. The CDR3 length is 21 residues. The CDR3 DNA is TGCGCCAGCAGCTTGGACCGTCGGAGGCGACAGGGGGTTGCAACTAATGAAAAACTGTTTTTT. As protein: CASSLDRRRRQGVATNEKLFF.

The chain joins TRBV7-8 to TRBJ1-2, with D perhaps TRBD1 (6 bases). Trimming left V 6 bases short and J 4 bases short, with 9 bases between. Germline V gene lookup returns CDR1 SGHVS and CDR2 FQNEAQ. The CDR3 loop spans 12 amino acids. In nucleotides, the CDR3 is TGTGCCAGCAGTACAGGGACCTATGGCTACACCTTC. This gives the protein CASSTGTYGYTF. The full variable domain, with the rest looked up from reference TRBV7-8 and TRBJ1-2, is GAGVSQSPRYKVAKRGQDVALRCDPISGHVSLFWYQQALGQGPEFLTYFQNEAQLDKSGLPSDRFFAERPEGSVSTLKIQRTQQEDSAVYLCASSTGTYGYTFGSGTRLTVV.